What follows describes a single TCR beta chain. The read comes to an end 3 residues before the CDR3 does, leaving the germline J gene to fill in the end. At the DNA level, this CDR3 is encoded by other sequences in the same sample as well. CDR1 LNHDA and CDR2 SQIVND come from the germline V gene (reference sequence). The length of the CDR3 is 16 residues. Sequencing used immunoSEQ multiplex PCR; TCRdb keeps in-frame clones, though not all of them. The sample's table shows around 39,000 clones. This entry is derived from a study of T cells in women clearing cervical HPV infection. This sequence joins TRBV19 and TRBJ1-1; D unresolved. Sequencing input: blood buffy coat. This sequence was found in a woman between 18 and 69 years old with a cervical HPV16 infection that either progressed to CIN3+ or cleared (not recorded which). CDR3 bases read: TGTGCCAGTAGTATAGATCTATCCAGCGGCCAAGAGACC. This gives the protein CASSIDLSSGQET. The complete CDR3 reads CASSIDLSSGQETAFF.